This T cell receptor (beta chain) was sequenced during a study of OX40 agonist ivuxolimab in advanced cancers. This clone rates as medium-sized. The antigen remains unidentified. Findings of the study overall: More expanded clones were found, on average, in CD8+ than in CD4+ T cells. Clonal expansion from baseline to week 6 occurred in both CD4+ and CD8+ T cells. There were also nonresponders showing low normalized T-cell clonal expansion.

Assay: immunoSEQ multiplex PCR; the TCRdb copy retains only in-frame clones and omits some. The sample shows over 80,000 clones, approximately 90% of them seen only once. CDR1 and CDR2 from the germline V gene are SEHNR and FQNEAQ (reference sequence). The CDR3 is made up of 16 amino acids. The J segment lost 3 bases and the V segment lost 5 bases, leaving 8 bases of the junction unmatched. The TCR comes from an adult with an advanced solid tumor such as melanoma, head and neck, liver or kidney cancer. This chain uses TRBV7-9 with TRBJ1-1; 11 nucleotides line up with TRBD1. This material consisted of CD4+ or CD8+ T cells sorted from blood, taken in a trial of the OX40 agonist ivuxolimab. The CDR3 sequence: CASSLGQGAVDTEAFF. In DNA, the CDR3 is TGTGCCAGCAGCCTTGGACAGGGGGCCGTGGACACTGAAGCTTTCTTT.